This T cell receptor (beta chain) appears in the sequencing data of a study of Ad26.COV2.S vaccination and SARS-CoV-2 variants. Study-wide findings and caveats: The analyses of TCR breadth and depth may have understated the size of total T cell responses.

Treatment given: some 19 received Ad26.COV2.S at low or high dose, single or two shots; about 5 received placebo; per-sample allocation not given. Sampling was performed 63 days after the first vaccine or placebo injection. Comment on this clone: What it recognizes is unknown. The same CDR3 also results from other DNA sequences found in this sample.

Clones were sequenced by immunoSEQ multiplex PCR, and TCRdb holds only the in-frame ones, with some missing. Among about 380,000 clones, 83% were seen once, and the ten largest hold about 8%. Germline V gene data show CDR1 as SGHRS and CDR2 as YFSETQ. The ends were cut back, 2 bases at V and 0 bases at J, with 9 bases in the middle. CDR3 length equals 15 residues. This TCR derives from a person aged 18-65 years who received the Ad26.COV2.S COVID-19 vaccine or a placebo. The sample was peripheral blood, taken in a trial of Ad26.COV2.S vaccine versus placebo. The J gene is TRBJ2-1, the V gene TRBV5-1, with D perhaps given as TRBD1 or TRBD2 (6 bases each). CDR3 protein: CASSLGGSSYNEQFF. The CDR3, as DNA: TGCGCCAGCAGCTTAGGGGGGAGCTCCTACAATGAGCAGTTCTTC.